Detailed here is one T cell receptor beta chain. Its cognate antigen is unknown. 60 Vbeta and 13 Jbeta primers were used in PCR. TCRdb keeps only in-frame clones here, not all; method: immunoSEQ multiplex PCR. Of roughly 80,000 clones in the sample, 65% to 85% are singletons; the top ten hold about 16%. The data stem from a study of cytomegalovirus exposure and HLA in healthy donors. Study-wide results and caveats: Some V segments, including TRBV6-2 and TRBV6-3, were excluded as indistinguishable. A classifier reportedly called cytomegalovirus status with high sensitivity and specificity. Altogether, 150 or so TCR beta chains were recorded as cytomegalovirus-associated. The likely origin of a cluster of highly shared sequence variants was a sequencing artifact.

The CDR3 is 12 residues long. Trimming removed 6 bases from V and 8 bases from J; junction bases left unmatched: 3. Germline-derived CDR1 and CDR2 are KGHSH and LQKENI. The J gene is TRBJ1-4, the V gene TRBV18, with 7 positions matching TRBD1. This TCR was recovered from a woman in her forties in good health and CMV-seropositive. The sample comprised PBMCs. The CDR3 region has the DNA TGTGCCAGCTCGGACAGGAGGGAAAAACTGTTTTTT. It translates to CASSDRREKLFF.